This T cell receptor beta chain is drawn from a study of a mutant IDH1 vaccine in newly diagnosed glioma. Study information: Previous care, which was radiotherapy, temozolomide, or both, most often involved both. Findings and caveats of the study: Vaccine-induced immune responses occurred in 90% to 95% of patients.

Indicated time point: baseline, week 1 (first vaccination visit). Treatment defined: pre-vaccination baseline after standard-of-care therapy. Comments on this clone: What it binds is not known.

Trimming left V 3 bases short and J 8 bases short, with 7 bases between. Germline assignment: CDR1 SQVTM and CDR2 ANQGSEA. The CDR3 runs to 10 residues. TCRdb keeps only in-frame clones here, not all; method: immunoSEQ multiplex PCR. The sample has about 69,000 clones, roughly 85% seen once. This TCR derives from a man between 25 and 39 years old with glioma. Sample: PBMCs, taken from a glioma patient treated with radiotherapy, temozolomide or both. The rearrangement links TRBV29-1 to TRBJ1-1, with no clear D. The CDR3 loop reads CSVEIGEAFF. DNA of the CDR3: TGCAGCGTTGAGATCGGGGAAGCTTTCTTT.